This TCR beta chain was recorded in a study of T cell responses to AZD1222 COVID-19 vaccine. Study in general: Pooling covered second doses at about 4 or about 12 weeks. Study-level points and caveats: Baseline seropositives among AZD1222 recipients totaled only 5 to 7. Females made up more of the donors, who were largely white British, and clonal diversity may have come out too low.

Trimming at V came to 5 bases and at J to 0 bases, leaving 4 bases not matched to a gene. Germline lookup yields CDR1 SEHNR and CDR2 FQNEAQ (reference sequence). This CDR3 region has 16 residues. Generated by immunoSEQ multiplex PCR, the TCRdb table keeps only in-frame clones and is missing some. The data hold around 110,000 clones, with more than 65% observed a single time. This clone has a single count. Its matching antigen is unknown. The TCR originated in an adult in good health. The V gene is TRBV7-9, the J gene TRBJ1-5; 10 bases fit TRBD1. The sample consisted of peripheral blood, taken on day 0 of AZD1222 vaccination. The CDR3 sequence: CASSQGTGDSNQPQHF. In nucleotides, the CDR3 is TGTGCCAGCAGCCAAGGGACAGGGGATAGCAATCAGCCCCAGCATTTT.